Below are 18 T cell receptor beta chains sequenced from a single sample in a study of T-cell reconstitution after alpha-beta-depleted transplantation in children. During its preparation, the TCRbeta library received unique molecular identifiers. TCRdb independently ran MiXCR on the PCR reads; one entry per CDR3 protein. The data hold about 980,000 distinct CDR3 sequences, with less than 30% observed a single time. The sequences come from PBMCs, mostly from graft donor cells, collected 360 days after TCRalphabeta/CD19-depleted stem cell transplant. These receptors were taken from a boy under three years old who had a stem cell transplant for SCID, so the T cells may come from the graft donor.

Only a few counts were recorded for this clonotype. The chain carries TRBV2 and TRBJ2-7, with D uncertain. This CDR3 has 16 residues. The V end lost 0 bases, the J end lost 7 bases, and 19 bases lay between the germline ends. Looked up from germline, CDR1 is SNHLY and CDR2 is FYNNEI. The CDR3 protein is CASSEALRGYPEEQYF. DNA of the CDR3: TGTGCCAGCAGTGAAGCGCTTCGAGGCTACCCCGAGGAGCAGTACTTC.

This rearrangement joins TRBV27 to TRBJ2-7; the D gene is possibly TRBD2 (5 bases). The CDR3 length is 16 residues. V lost 0 bases, J lost 0 bases, and 12 bases lay in between. In germline, CDR1 is MNHEY, CDR2 SMNVEV (reference sequence). Here the CDR3 DNA reads TGTGCCAGCAGTTTATCGAGGGCACTCCTCTCCTACGAGCAGTACTTC. Its protein product is CASSLSRALLSYEQYF.

The chain employs TRBV12-3 or TRBV12-4 and TRBJ2-2; possibly TRBD2 for D (6 bases). Trimming removed 1 base at V and 5 bases at J, with 14 bases between. CDR3 length equals 16 residues. The CDR3 sequence is CASSLGGVPGTGELFF. The CDR3, as DNA: TGTGCCAGCAGTTTAGGCGGGGTACCTGGAACCGGGGAGCTGTTTTTT.

The CDR3 loop reads CSVEDQSGEQYF. CDR3 DNA: TGCAGCGTTGAAGACCAGTCGGGCGAGCAGTACTTC. The chain employs TRBV29-1 and TRBJ2-7; D gene uncertain. The CDR3 is 12 residues long. The V end was cut by 0 bases, the J end by 6 bases, with 9 bases between. The germline V gene encodes CDR1 SQVTM and CDR2 ANQGSEA.

The chain recombines TRBV4-3 with TRBJ2-7; possibly TRBD2 for D (6 bases). The V end was cut by 0 bases, the J end by 2 bases, with 11 bases between. Looked up from germline, CDR1 is LGHNA and CDR2 is YSLEER. The CDR3 consists of 15 residues. The CDR3 loop is CASSQDWRGPYEQYF. CDR3 DNA: TGCGCCAGCAGCCAAGACTGGAGGGGCCCCTACGAGCAGTACTTC.

The chain employs TRBV5-1 and TRBJ2-5; TRBD1 matches 7 bases. Trimming took 5 bases from V and 4 from J; bases not matched to a gene: 5. The CDR3 totals 13 residues. The germline V gene has CDR1 SGHRS and CDR2 YFSETQ. CDR3 DNA: TGCGCCAGCAGACGCGCAGGGGGAGAGACCCAGTACTTC. Encoded protein: CASRRAGGETQYF.

This clonotype was seen repeatedly, ten times or more. The chain recombines TRBV24-1 with TRBJ2-3; D gene ambiguous. From germline, CDR1 is KGHDR and CDR2 SFDVKD. V lost 5 bases and J lost 5, with 4 bases in between. The CDR3 totals 11 residues. DNA for the CDR3: TGTGCCACCAGTGTTGGAGATACGCAGTATTTT. Translated: CATSVGDTQYF.

The chain couples TRBV29-1 to TRBJ2-5, with D unclear. Trimming removed 7 bases at V and 5 bases at J, with 14 bases between. Germline CDR1 SQVTM, CDR2 ANQGSEA. The CDR3 spans 12 residues. CDR3 coding DNA: TGCAGCGCCGGGCCCATGAGGGAGACCCAGTACTTC. Encoded protein: CSAGPMRETQYF.

V is TRBV12-3 or TRBV12-4 and J is TRBJ1-5; D is unclear. Trimming pared 4 bases from V and 6 bases from J, leaving 10 bases between. This CDR3 is built from 13 residues. CDR3 nucleotides: TGTGCCAGCAGTTACTTTTTGGCTCAGCCCCAGCATTTT. This translates into CASSYFLAQPQHF.

The CDR3 DNA reads TGTGCCAGCAGCCGGGACAGGGCGGGGGATGGCTACACCTTC. As protein: CASSRDRAGDGYTF. The chain links TRBV5-6 to TRBJ1-2; 9 positions agree with TRBD1. Germline lookup yields CDR1 SGHDT and CDR2 YYEEEE. This CDR3 has 14 amino acids. The ends lost 4 bases at V and 6 bases at J; junction bases unmatched: 7.

V is TRBV11-2 and J is TRBJ2-2, with 9 bases aligning to TRBD1. CDR3 length equals 16 residues. V gave up 5 bases and J gave up 6 bases; unmatched junction bases: 10. The germline V gene encodes CDR1 SGHAT and CDR2 FQNNGV. The CDR3 DNA sequence: TGTGCCAGCAGCCCCACCGCCGGGACAGGGTCCGGGGAGCTGTTTTTT. As protein: CASSPTAGTGSGELFF.

The V gene is TRBV4-2, the J gene TRBJ2-3; TRBD2 agrees at 8 bases. The germline CDR1 and CDR2 sequences are LGHNA and YNFKEQ. CDR3 length: 19 amino acids. V was clipped by 1 base and J by 2 bases; unmatched bases: 14. CDR3 bases: TGTGCCAGCAGCCAAGCCCCGTCGGGGGTAGCGGGATACACAGATACGCAGTATTTT. Translation: CASSQAPSGVAGYTDTQYF.

The chain is built from TRBV14 and TRBJ2-4; no definite D call. This CDR3 region has 15 residues. The germline V gene has CDR1 SGHDN and CDR2 FVKESK. Between the trimmed V and J ends, which lost 2 bases and 2 bases, there was a span of 10 bases. The CDR3 coding sequence is TGTGCCAGCAGCCAAACCAGAAAATCCAAAAACATTCAGTACTTC. This sequence encodes CASSQTRKSKNIQYF.

This chain joins TRBV4-1 and TRBJ1-1, with 7 bases fitting TRBD1. Looked up from germline, CDR1 is MGHRA and CDR2 is YSYEKL. This CDR3 spans 16 amino acids. V was clipped by 1 base and J by 3 bases; unmatched bases: 8. For the CDR3, the DNA is TGCGCCAGCAGCCAAGTGGGAGGGGGCTGGGACACTGAAGCTTTCTTT. This translates into CASSQVGGGWDTEAFF.

The chain employs TRBV6-1 and TRBJ1-3, with D unclear. CDR1 is MNHNS and CDR2 is SASEGT in the germline V gene. The CDR3 length is 13 residues. V lost 7 bases to trimming and J lost 2 bases, with 9 bases between them. As DNA, the CDR3 is TGTGCCAGCACCCACGGGGCTGGAAACACCATATATTTT. Its translation is CASTHGAGNTIYF.

Many counts were recorded for this clonotype. The V gene is TRBV20-1, the J gene TRBJ1-1, with D tentatively TRBD1 (5 bases). The CDR3 consists of 13 residues. Germline CDR1 DFQATT, CDR2 SNEGSKA (reference sequence). V dropped 5 bases and J dropped 5 bases, with 15 bases sitting between them. For the CDR3, the DNA is TGCAGTGCTTATCGTCAGGGACGGACTGAAGCTTTCTTT. Translation gives CSAYRQGRTEAFF.

The CDR3 protein is CASSQGDPWSNQPQHF. For the CDR3, the DNA is TGCGCCAGCAGTCAAGGGGACCCGTGGAGCAATCAGCCCCAGCATTTT. The rearrangement uses TRBV5-1 and TRBJ1-5; D perhaps matches TRBD1 (5 bases). The V end lost 5 bases, the J end lost 1 base, and 16 bases lay between the germline ends. This CDR3 is built from 16 residues. Germline V gene data show CDR1 as SGHRS and CDR2 as YFSETQ.

V and J are TRBV6-2 or TRBV6-3 and TRBJ2-5; 11 bases match TRBD2. CDR1 is MNHEY and CDR2 is SVGEGT in the germline V gene. The CDR3 is 22 amino acids. V shed 0 bases, J shed 1 base, and the junction held 19 bases outside the gene matches. The CDR3 DNA sequence: TGTGCCAGCAGTTACTCGGCCTGGGACAGCAGACTAGCGGGGCCACCCCAAGAGACCCAGTACTTC. Amino acids: CASSYSAWDSRLAGPPQETQYF.